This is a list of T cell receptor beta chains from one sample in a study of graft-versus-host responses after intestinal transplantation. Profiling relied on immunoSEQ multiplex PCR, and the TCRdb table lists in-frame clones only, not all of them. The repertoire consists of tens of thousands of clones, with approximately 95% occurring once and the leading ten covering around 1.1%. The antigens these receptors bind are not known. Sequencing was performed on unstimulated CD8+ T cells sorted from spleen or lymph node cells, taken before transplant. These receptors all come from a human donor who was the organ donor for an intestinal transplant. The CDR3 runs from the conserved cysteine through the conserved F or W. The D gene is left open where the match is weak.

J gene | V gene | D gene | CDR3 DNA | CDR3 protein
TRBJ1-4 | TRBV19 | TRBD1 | TGTGCCAGTAGCCCTCATGACAGGGCGATAGATGAAAAACTGTTTTTT | CASSPHDRAIDEKLFF
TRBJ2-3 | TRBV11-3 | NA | TGTGCCAGCAGCTTAGGCCGCCTTTCCTCGAGGGATACGCAGTATTTT | CASSLGRLSSRDTQYF
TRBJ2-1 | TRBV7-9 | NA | TGTGCCAGCAGCTCAACGGGGGGCCCAGGCAATGAGCAGTTCTTC | CASSSTGGPGNEQFF
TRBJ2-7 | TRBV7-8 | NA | TGTGCCAGCAGCTCTGGAGGGTTCTACGAGCAGTACTTC | CASSSGGFYEQYF
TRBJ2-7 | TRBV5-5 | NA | TGTGCCAGCAGCCAGGCGTACGAGCAGTACTTC | CASSQAYEQYF
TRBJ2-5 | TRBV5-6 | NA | TGTGCCAGCAGCTTAGTCCAGGGGCAAGAGACCCAGTACTTC | CASSLVQGQETQYF
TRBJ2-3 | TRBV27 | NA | TGTGCCAGCAGTTACGGGGGGCCCACAGATACGCAGTATTTT | CASSYGGPTDTQYF
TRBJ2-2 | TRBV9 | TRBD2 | TGTGCCAGCAGCCCCCACCCGGGACAGAAAGGACTAGCGGTCCCAAACACCGGGGAGCTGTTTTTT | CASSPHPGQKGLAVPNTGELFF
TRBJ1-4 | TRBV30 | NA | TGTGCCTGGAGCATGAGGAGGTCAACTAATGAAAAACTGTTTTTT | CAWSMRRSTNEKLFF
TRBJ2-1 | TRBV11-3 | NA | TGTGCCAGCAGCTTAGTATCAGGCTCCTACAATGAGCAGTTCTTC | CASSLVSGSYNEQFF
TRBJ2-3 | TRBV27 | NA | TGTGCCAGCAGTTTACTTTCTCCGTCTAGCACAGATACGCAGTATTTT | CASSLLSPSSTDTQYF
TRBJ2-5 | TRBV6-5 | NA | TGTGCCACTACTCCGAGCCAAGAGACCCAGTACTTC | CATTPSQETQYF
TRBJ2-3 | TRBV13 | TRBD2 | TGTGCCAGCAGCATCAGGACTAGCGGTCTCACAGATACGCAGTATTTT | CASSIRTSGLTDTQYF
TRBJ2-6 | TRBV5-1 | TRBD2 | TGCGCCAGCAGCGGTAGCGGGGGCCCTTACTCTGGGGCCAACGTCCTGACTTTC | CASSGSGGPYSGANVLTF
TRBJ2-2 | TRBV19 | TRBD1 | TGTGCCGGGACAGGGGACACCGGGGAGCTGTTTTTT | CAGTGDTGELFF